The present T cell receptor (beta chain) was sequenced within a study of read filtering for tumor transcriptome and immune sequencing. Study overall: The cohort had over 16 men and approximately 13 women aged roughly 47 to 80, mean about 66 years. The study's findings and limits: In IR-seq, single-read clonotypes were roughly 82% of clonotypes but approximately 3.5% of reads. Correlation between methods rose after single-read clonotypes were removed.

Only a few counts were recorded for this clonotype. What it binds is not known. The junction shows a germline mismatch at one end, possibly a read error. Germline V gene sequence: CDR1 DFQATT, CDR2 SNEGSKA (reference sequence). The CDR3 is 12 residues long. The library was built from roughly 400 ng RNA with molecular barcoded adaptors for alpha/delta and beta/gamma chains. One entry per CDR3 protein, called by TCRdb with MiXCR from the reads. Counted here are about 46,000 distinct CDR3 sequences, around 21% occurring once; the ten biggest clones make up about 40%. This chain links TRBV20-1 with TRBJ2-5; 9 bases agree with TRBD2. The TCR sequence derives from a donor older than 35 with multiple myeloma. Sequenced material: a population of CD138-negative cells sorted from bone marrow. CDR3 protein: CSATFGGTSRVF. CDR3 nucleotides: TGCAGTGCTACTTTCGGCGGGACTAGCCGTGTCTTC.